This is a list of T cell receptor beta chains from one sample in a study of CD8 T cells in ankylosing spondylitis. TCRdb used MiXCR to reprocess the 5' RACE reads, holding one entry per CDR3 protein. The profile covers 350,000 or so distinct CDR3 sequences, with 14% to 15% appearing a single time and about 1% taken by the ten largest. The sequencing input was blood, either unsorted or a sorted T cell fraction (not recorded which). These receptors were obtained from a male donor with ankylosing spondylitis or in good health (not recorded which). Each CDR3 is given with its conserved first and last residue. Each record gives: D gene, J gene, clone size, V gene, CDR3 protein, CDR3 DNA. D genes are given only for firm matches. Only some rows state a clone size, as once, few, many or a class for expanded clones.

NA | TRBJ2-1 | NA | TRBV5-1 | CASSTATSDRNEQFF | TGCGCCAGCAGCACGGCCACCTCGGACCGAAATGAGCAGTTCTTC
NA | TRBJ2-5 | NA | TRBV14 | CASTPRAGAGETQYF | TGTGCCAGCACCCCTCGCGCAGGCGCGGGGGAGACCCAGTACTTC
NA | TRBJ2-5 | many | TRBV7-9 | CASSLGSRQETQYF | TGTGCCAGCAGCTTAGGTTCGAGGCAAGAGACCCAGTACTTC
TRBD2 | TRBJ2-3 | NA | TRBV3-1 | CASSQDNGLAGLPDTQYF | TGTGCCAGCAGCCAAGACAACGGGCTAGCGGGATTACCAGATACGCAGTATTTT
NA | TRBJ1-4 | NA | TRBV4-1 | CASSSRPGQTNEKLFF | TGCGCCAGCAGCTCTCGTCCGGGACAAACTAATGAAAAACTGTTTTTT
NA | TRBJ2-1 | NA | TRBV18 | CASSPNNNEQFF | TGTGCCAGCTCACCGAACAACAATGAGCAGTTCTTC
NA | TRBJ1-1 | few | TRBV21-1 | CASAEGGEPEAFF | TGTGCCAGCGCCGAAGGAGGGGAGCCTGAAGCTTTCTTT
NA | TRBJ2-1 | few | TRBV24-1 | CATSDLKEQFF | TGTGCCACCAGTGATCTGAAGGAGCAGTTCTTC
TRBD2 | TRBJ2-3 | NA | TRBV5-1 | CASTASGGADTQYF | TGCGCCAGCACCGCATCCGGGGGGGCAGATACGCAGTATTTT
NA | TRBJ2-2 | NA | TRBV7-2 | CASSFTSSGTGELFF | TGTGCCAGCAGCTTTACCAGCTCGGGGACCGGGGAGCTGTTTTTT
NA | TRBJ1-5 | few | TRBV19 | CASSIRGFDQPQHF | TGTGCCAGTAGTATTAGGGGATTTGATCAGCCCCAGCATTTT
NA | TRBJ1-3 | many | TRBV10-2 | CASSEIESSGNTIYF | TGCGCCAGCAGTGAAATCGAAAGCTCTGGAAACACCATATATTTT
TRBD2 | TRBJ2-1 | NA | TRBV12-3/TRBV12-4 | CASSLTSVGEQFF | TGTGCCAGCAGTCTGACTAGCGTCGGTGAGCAGTTCTTC
NA | TRBJ2-3 | many | TRBV7-9 | CASSLAGGDTQYF | TGTGCCAGCAGCTTAGCCGGGGGCGATACGCAGTATTTT
NA | TRBJ2-7 | NA | TRBV7-7 | CASSLEVGNEQYF | TGTGCCAGCAGCTTAGAAGTTGGCAACGAGCAGTACTTC
TRBD2 | TRBJ2-2 | NA | TRBV5-1 | CASSLDGTSGRAWTGELFF | TGCGCCAGCAGCTTGGATGGGACTAGCGGGAGGGCCTGGACCGGGGAGCTGTTTTTT
NA | TRBJ2-6 | few | TRBV5-1 | CASSLGPTGQVSGANVLTF | TGCGCCAGCAGCTTGGGACCGACAGGACAAGTCTCTGGGGCCAACGTCCTGACTTTC
TRBD2 | TRBJ2-7 | few | TRBV11-2 | CASSLNGLAGGEQYF | TGTGCCAGCAGCTTAAACGGACTAGCGGGAGGAGAGCAGTACTTC
TRBD2 | TRBJ2-1 | few | TRBV4-1 | CASSPRRGLAGNEQFF | TGCGCCAGCAGCCCCCGGCGCGGGTTAGCGGGGAATGAGCAGTTCTTC
NA | TRBJ2-7 | NA | TRBV2 | CASSEGSSYEQYF | TGTGCCAGCAGTGAAGGCAGTTCCTACGAGCAGTACTTC
NA | TRBJ2-1 | NA | TRBV27 | CASSRGLATYNEQFF | TGTGCCAGCAGCCGTGGGCTAGCGACCTACAATGAGCAGTTCTTC
TRBD2 | TRBJ2-5 | many | TRBV4-2 | CASSPASGAQETQYF | TGTGCCAGCAGCCCCGCTAGCGGGGCCCAAGAGACCCAGTACTTC
TRBD1 | TRBJ2-3 | many | TRBV5-1 | CASSLQGAGDTQYF | TGCGCCAGCAGCTTACAGGGGGCCGGAGATACGCAGTATTTT
NA | TRBJ2-7 | few | TRBV3-1 | CASSPWGYGRYEQYF | TGTGCCAGCAGTCCTTGGGGGTATGGGCGCTACGAGCAGTACTTC
TRBD1 | TRBJ2-2 | few | TRBV29-1 | CSVWTGNTGELFF | TGCAGCGTATGGACAGGGAACACCGGGGAGCTGTTTTTT
TRBD1 | TRBJ1-1 | NA | TRBV20-1 | CSVGQGANTEAFF | TGCAGTGTCGGTCAGGGGGCGAACACTGAAGCTTTCTTT
NA | TRBJ2-3 | few | TRBV5-6 | CASSFGRSGTGSQYF | TGTGCCAGCAGCTTCGGTAGGTCGGGAACGGGCTCGCAGTATTTT
NA | TRBJ1-3 | few | TRBV20-1 | CSATQDPGNTIYF | TGCAGTGCTACCCAGGACCCTGGGAACACCATATATTTT
NA | TRBJ2-7 | NA | TRBV5-5 | CASSHTRLTYEQYF | TGTGCCAGCAGCCACACGAGACTCACCTACGAGCAGTACTTC
TRBD1 | TRBJ1-3 | few | TRBV20-1 | CSVRTGASGNTIYF | TGCAGTGTTCGGACAGGAGCCTCTGGAAACACCATATATTTT
NA | TRBJ2-3 | few | TRBV6-1 | CASSEEGADTQYF | TGTGCCAGCAGTGAGGAGGGAGCAGATACGCAGTATTTT
NA | TRBJ2-7 | NA | TRBV27 | CASIWQRHPFYEQYF | TGTGCCAGCATCTGGCAGCGACACCCCTTCTACGAGCAGTACTTC
NA | TRBJ1-1 | few | TRBV11-3 | CASSLEGRATEAFF | TGTGCCAGCAGCTTAGAGGGGCGGGCCACTGAAGCTTTCTTT
NA | TRBJ2-3 | many | TRBV20-1 | CSASDRPDTQYF | TGCAGTGCTAGTGACAGGCCTGATACGCAGTATTTT
TRBD2 | TRBJ2-1 | NA | TRBV3-1 | CASSHRTRSSYNEQFF | TGTGCCAGCAGCCATCGGACTAGAAGCTCCTACAATGAGCAGTTCTTC
NA | TRBJ2-7 | few | TRBV5-1 | CASSLGGHLYEQYF | TGCGCCAGCAGCTTGGGCGGACACCTTTACGAGCAGTACTTC
TRBD1 | TRBJ2-5 | NA | TRBV7-8 | CASSVGPRTGAWQETQYF | TGTGCCAGCAGCGTGGGGCCCCGGACAGGGGCATGGCAAGAGACCCAGTACTTC
NA | TRBJ2-7 | few | TRBV12-3/TRBV12-4 | CASSLTGRSGQYF | TGTGCCAGCAGTTTAACGGGACGCTCGGGGCAGTACTTC
NA | TRBJ2-1 | NA | TRBV20-1 | CSARALGRGDNEQFF | TGCAGTGCTAGAGCCTTGGGTCGCGGGGACAATGAGCAGTTCTTC
TRBD1 | TRBJ1-1 | few | TRBV19 | CASTGQGAREAFF | TGTGCCAGTACCGGACAGGGTGCCCGTGAAGCTTTCTTT
NA | TRBJ1-1 | few | TRBV5-1 | CASSSSARAGTEAFF | TGCGCCAGCAGCTCGTCAGCGAGAGCGGGCACTGAAGCTTTCTTT
NA | TRBJ1-4 | NA | TRBV7-9 | CASSSRQTNEKLFFF | NA
NA | TRBJ2-7 | few | TRBV4-1 | CASSQDYPNSGEQYF | TGCGCCAGCAGCCAAGATTACCCTAATTCGGGCGAGCAGTACTTC